These 2 T cell receptor beta chains share one sample of origin, sequenced in a study of blood T cell repertoires in COVID-19. Assay used: immunoSEQ multiplex PCR; TCRdb lists only in-frame clones, some missing. This table holds approximately 160,000 clones, approximately 80% found once. Sample: peripheral blood. The source of these receptors is a man in his 60s with acute or convalescent COVID-19.

The V call is TRBV7-3, the J call TRBJ2-3, with 7 bases fitting TRBD1. This CDR3 region has 16 residues. Germline V lookup: CDR1 SGHTA, CDR2 FQGTGA. Trimming removed 2 bases from V and 4 bases from J; junction bases left unmatched: 9. This chain's CDR3 is CASSLLATGSSDTQYF. CDR3 DNA: TGTGCCAGCAGCTTACTTGCGACAGGGAGTTCAGATACGCAGTATTTT.

The chain is built from TRBV5-4 and TRBJ2-7; D ambiguous. CDR1 and CDR2 (germline): SGHNT, YYREEE (reference sequence). The V end was cut by 4 bases, the J end by 2 bases, with 16 bases between. This CDR3 has 15 residues. CDR3 DNA: TGTGCCAGCAGCGTCCGCGGTAGGTCAACCTACGAGCAGTACTTC. The encoded protein is CASSVRGRSTYEQYF.